The T cell receptor (beta chain) described here comes from a study of blood T cells in healthy people across ages. Combining a sample-barcoded 5' primer with a J-beta primer mix, a second PCR ran for 7 to 11 cycles. A single record per CDR3 protein comes from TCRdb applying MiXCR to the 5' RACE reads. The sample records roughly 560,000 distinct CDR3 sequences, around 24% being singletons. This clonotype was counted between two and nine times. No antigen is known for it. The study, taken as a whole, reports: Whereas aged donors had fewer naive CD4+ cells, long-lived donors had more of them and higher diversity.

Per the germline V gene, CDR1 is MDHEN and CDR2 is SYDVKM. Trimming cost V 7 bases and J 5 bases, with 17 bases left between them. The CDR3 totals 14 residues. These records were also assigned to another study, of T cells of mothers and their children. That study adds: Three healthy Caucasian mothers, along with their six children, were the donors.

The V gene is TRBV28, the J gene TRBJ2-5; D call uncertain. The sample consisted of blood. The TCR originated in a boy younger than 18 in good health. The CDR3 region has the DNA TGTGCCAGCAACTGGCCTGGGCGAAGGGAGACCCAGTACTTC. This codes for CASNWPGRRETQYF.